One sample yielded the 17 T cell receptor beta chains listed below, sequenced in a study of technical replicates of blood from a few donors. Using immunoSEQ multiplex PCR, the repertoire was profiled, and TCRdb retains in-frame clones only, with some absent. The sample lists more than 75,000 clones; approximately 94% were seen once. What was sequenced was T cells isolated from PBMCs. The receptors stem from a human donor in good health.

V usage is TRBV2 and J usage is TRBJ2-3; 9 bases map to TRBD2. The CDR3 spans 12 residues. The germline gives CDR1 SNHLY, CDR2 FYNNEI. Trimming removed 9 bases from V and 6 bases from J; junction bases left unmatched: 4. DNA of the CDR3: TGTGCCAGTTTAGCGGGGGTCGATACGCAGTATTTT. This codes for CASLAGVDTQYF.

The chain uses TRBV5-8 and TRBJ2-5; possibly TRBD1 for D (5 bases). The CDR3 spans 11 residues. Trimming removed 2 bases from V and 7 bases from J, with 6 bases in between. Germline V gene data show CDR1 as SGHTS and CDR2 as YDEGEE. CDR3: CASSFGATQYF. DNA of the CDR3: TGTGCCAGCAGCTTTGGGGCGACCCAGTACTTC. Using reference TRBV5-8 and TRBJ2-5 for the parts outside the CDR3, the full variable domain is EAGVTQSPTHLIKTRGQQATLRCSPISGHTSVYWYQQALGLGLQFLLWYDEGEERNRGNFPPRFSGRQFPNYSSELNVNALELEDSALYLCASSFGATQYFGPGTRLLVL.

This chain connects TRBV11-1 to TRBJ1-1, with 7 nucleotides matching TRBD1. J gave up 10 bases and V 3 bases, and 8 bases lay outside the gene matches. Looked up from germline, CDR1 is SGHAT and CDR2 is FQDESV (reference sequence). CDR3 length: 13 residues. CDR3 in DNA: TGTGCCAGCAGCTTCGACAGGGCGGATGTAGCTTTCTTT. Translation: CASSFDRADVAFF.

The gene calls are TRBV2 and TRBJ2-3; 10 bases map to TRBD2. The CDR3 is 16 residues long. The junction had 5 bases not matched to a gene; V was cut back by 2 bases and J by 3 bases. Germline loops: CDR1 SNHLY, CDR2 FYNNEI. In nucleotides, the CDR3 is TGTGCCAGCAGTGAATGGGTAGCGGGGGGTACAGATACGCAGTATTTT. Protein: CASSEWVAGGTDTQYF.

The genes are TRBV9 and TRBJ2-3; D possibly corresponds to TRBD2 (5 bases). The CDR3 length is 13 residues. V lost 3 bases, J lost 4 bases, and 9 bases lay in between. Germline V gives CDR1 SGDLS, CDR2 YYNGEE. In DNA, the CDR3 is TGTGCCAGCAGCGCCGGGATTTCAGATACGCAGTATTTT. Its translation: CASSAGISDTQYF.

CDR3 sequence (DNA): TGTGCTAGTGGTTTGAGGGGCCGCTCCTACAATGAGCAGTTCTTC. Translating it yields CASGLRGRSYNEQFF. This chain connects TRBV12-5 to TRBJ2-1, with a weak D call TRBD1 (5 bases). This CDR3 region has 15 residues. Germline values: CDR1 LGHNT, CDR2 FRNRAP. V lost 2 bases to trimming and J lost 0 bases, with 8 bases between them. The full variable domain, its missing parts supplied by reference TRBV12-5 and TRBJ2-1, is DARVTQTPRHKVTEMGQEVTMRCQPILGHNTVFWYRQTMMQGLELLAYFRNRAPLDDSGMPKDRFSAEMPDATLATLKIQPSEPRDSAVYFCASGLRGRSYNEQFFGPGTRLTVL.

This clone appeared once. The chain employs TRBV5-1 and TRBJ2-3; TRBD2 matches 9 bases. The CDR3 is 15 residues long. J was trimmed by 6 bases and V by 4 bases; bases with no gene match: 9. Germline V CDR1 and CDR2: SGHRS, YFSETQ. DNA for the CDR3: TGCGCCAGCAGCCGCTCGACTAGCGGAAGGGATACGCAGTATTTT. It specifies CASSRSTSGRDTQYF.

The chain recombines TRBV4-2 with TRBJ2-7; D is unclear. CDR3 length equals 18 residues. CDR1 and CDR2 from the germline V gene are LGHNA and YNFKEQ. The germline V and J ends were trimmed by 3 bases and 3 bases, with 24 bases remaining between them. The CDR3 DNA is TGTGCCAGCAGCCATCGCCCTACTGAACCGCCGAACCTCTACGAGCAGTACTTC. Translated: CASSHRPTEPPNLYEQYF.

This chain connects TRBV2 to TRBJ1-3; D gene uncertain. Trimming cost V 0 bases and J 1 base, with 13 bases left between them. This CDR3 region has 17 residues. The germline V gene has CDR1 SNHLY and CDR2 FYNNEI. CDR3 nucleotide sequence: TGTGCCAGCAGTGAAGCCCGTCTGGAGACGTCTGGAAACACCATATATTTT. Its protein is CASSEARLETSGNTIYF.

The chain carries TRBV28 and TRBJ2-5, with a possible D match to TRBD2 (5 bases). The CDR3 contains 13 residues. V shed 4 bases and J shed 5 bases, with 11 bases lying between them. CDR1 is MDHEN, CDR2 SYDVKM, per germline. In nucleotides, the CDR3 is TGTGCCAGCAGTTACACTAGTCAGGAGACCCAGTACTTC. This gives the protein CASSYTSQETQYF.

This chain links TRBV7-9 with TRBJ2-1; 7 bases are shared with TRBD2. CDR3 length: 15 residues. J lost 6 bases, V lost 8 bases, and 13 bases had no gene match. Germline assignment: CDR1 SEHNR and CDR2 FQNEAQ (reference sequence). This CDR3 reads CASGGERAIPNEQFF. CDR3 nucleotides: TGTGCCAGCGGGGGGGAGCGAGCCATTCCCAATGAGCAGTTCTTC.

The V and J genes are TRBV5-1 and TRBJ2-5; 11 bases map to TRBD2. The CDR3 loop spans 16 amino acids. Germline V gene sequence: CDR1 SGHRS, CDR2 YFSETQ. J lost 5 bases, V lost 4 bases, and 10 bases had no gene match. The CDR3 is CASSVTSGVAGETQYF. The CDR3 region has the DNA TGCGCCAGCAGCGTGACTAGCGGGGTGGCCGGGGAGACCCAGTACTTC. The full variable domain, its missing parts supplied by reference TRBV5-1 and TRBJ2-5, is KAGVTQTPRYLIKTRGQQVTLSCSPISGHRSVSWYQQTPGQGLQFLFEYFSETQRNKGNFPGRFSGRQFSNSRSEMNVSTLELGDSALYLCASSVTSGVAGETQYFGPGTRLLVL.

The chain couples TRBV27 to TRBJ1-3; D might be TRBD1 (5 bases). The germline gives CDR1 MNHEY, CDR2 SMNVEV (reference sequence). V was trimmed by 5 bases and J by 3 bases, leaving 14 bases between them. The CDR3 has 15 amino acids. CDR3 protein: CASSGGIGGGNTIYF. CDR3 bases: TGTGCCAGCAGTGGGGGGATTGGGGGTGGAAACACCATATATTTT.

For the CDR3, the DNA is TGTGCCAGCCATAGCGGGTTACGATCCAATCAGCCCCAGCATTTT. Amino acid sequence: CASHSGLRSNQPQHF. The J gene is TRBJ1-5, the V gene TRBV28; D is unclear. V lost 8 bases and J lost 3, with 17 bases in between. Germline-derived CDR1 and CDR2 are MDHEN and SYDVKM. This CDR3 has 15 amino acids.

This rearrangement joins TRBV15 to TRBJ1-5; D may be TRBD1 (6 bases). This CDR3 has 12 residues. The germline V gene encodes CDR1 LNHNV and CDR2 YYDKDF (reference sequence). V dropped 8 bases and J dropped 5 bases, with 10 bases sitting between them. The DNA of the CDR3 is TGTGCCACCTCTCCAGGGGATCAGCCCCAGCATTTT. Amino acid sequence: CATSPGDQPQHF. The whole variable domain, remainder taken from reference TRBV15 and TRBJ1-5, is DAMVIQNPRYQVTQFGKPVTLSCSQTLNHNVMYWYQQKSSQAPKLLFHYYDKDFNNEADTPDNFQSRRPNTSFCFLDIRSPGLGDTAMYLCATSPGDQPQHFGDGTRLSIL.

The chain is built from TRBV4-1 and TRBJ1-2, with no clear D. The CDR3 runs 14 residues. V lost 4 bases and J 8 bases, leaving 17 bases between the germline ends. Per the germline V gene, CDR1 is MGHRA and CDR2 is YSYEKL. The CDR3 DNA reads TGCGCCAGCAGCCGGGGAGAGGAGACGAGGGGCTACACCTTC. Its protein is CASSRGEETRGYTF.

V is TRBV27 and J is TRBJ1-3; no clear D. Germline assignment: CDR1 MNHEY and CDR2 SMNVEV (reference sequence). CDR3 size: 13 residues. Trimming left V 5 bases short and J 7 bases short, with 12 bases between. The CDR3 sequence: CASSTPSGNTIYF. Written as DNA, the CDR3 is TGTGCCAGCAGTACTCCCTCGGGGAACACCATATATTTT.